This is a list of T cell receptor beta chains from one sample in a study of vaccination and CD4 T cells after COVID-19. Their specific antigens are unknown. MiXCR, applied by TCRdb to the PCR reads, yields one record per CDR3 protein. The sample yields over 10,000 distinct CDR3 sequences, roughly 65% seen once. Sequencing was carried out using CD4+ T cells from blood, cultured in vitro. The receptors shown here come from a human donor who had recovered from COVID-19. CDR3s include the opening cysteine and the closing phenylalanine or tryptophan. Each record gives: CDR3 protein, CDR3 DNA, V gene, D gene, clone size, J gene. The D gene is left open where the match is weak. Expanded clones are given a class, and other clones once, few, many or no size at all.

CDR3aa: CASRSDRVSGYTF
CDR3nt: TGTGCCAGCAGGTCCGACAGGGTTTCTGGCTACACCTTC
v_gene: TRBV28
d_gene: TRBD1
abundance: once
j_gene: TRBJ1-2

CDR3aa: CSARVRLGGTYNEQFF
CDR3nt: TGCAGTGCTAGAGTCCGCCTGGGCGGAACCTACAATGAGCAGTTCTTC
v_gene: TRBV20-1
d_gene: -
abundance: few
j_gene: TRBJ2-1

CDR3aa: CSARPTLTGMNTEAFF
CDR3nt: TGCAGTGCTAGACCGACTTTGACAGGCATGAACACTGAAGCTTTCTTT
v_gene: TRBV20-1
d_gene: -
abundance: -
j_gene: TRBJ1-1

CDR3aa: CASSPDGFQGTQYF
CDR3nt: TGTGCCAGCAGCCCAGACGGTTTTCAAGGTACGCAGTATTTT
v_gene: TRBV7-9
d_gene: -
abundance: -
j_gene: TRBJ2-3

CDR3aa: CASSPFRNSPLHF
CDR3nt: TGTGCCAGCAGCCCCTTCCGAAATTCACCCCTCCACTTT
v_gene: TRBV6-1
d_gene: -
abundance: -
j_gene: TRBJ1-6

CDR3aa: CSPGGDTQYF
CDR3nt: TGCAGCCCCGGGGGGGATACGCAGTATTTT
v_gene: TRBV20-1
d_gene: TRBD2
abundance: few
j_gene: TRBJ2-3

CDR3aa: CASSVLDTQYF
CDR3nt: TGTGCCAGCAGCGTATTGGATACGCAGTATTTT
v_gene: TRBV7-2
d_gene: -
abundance: few
j_gene: TRBJ2-3

CDR3aa: CASSSPRDRVYNEQSF
CDR3nt: TGTGCCAGCAGTAGCCCCCGGGACAGGGTATACAATGAGCAGTCCTTC
v_gene: TRBV2
d_gene: TRBD1
abundance: -
j_gene: TRBJ2-1

CDR3aa: CSAIQRPTRGRAYEQYF
CDR3nt: TGCAGTGCTATTCAGAGACCTACGCGGGGGAGGGCATACGAGCAGTACTTC
v_gene: TRBV20-1
d_gene: TRBD2
abundance: -
j_gene: TRBJ2-7

CDR3aa: CASSSFGEQYF
CDR3nt: TGCGCCAGCAGCTCGTTCGGCGAGCAGTACTTC
v_gene: TRBV5-1
d_gene: -
abundance: -
j_gene: TRBJ2-7

CDR3aa: CASSENSKETQYF
CDR3nt: TGTGCCAGCAGTGAAAACAGTAAAGAGACCCAGTACTTC
v_gene: TRBV6-1
d_gene: -
abundance: -
j_gene: TRBJ2-5

CDR3aa: CSAPLWASGSYEQYF
CDR3nt: TGCAGTGCCCCGCTCTGGGCTAGCGGGAGTTACGAGCAGTACTTC
v_gene: TRBV20-1
d_gene: TRBD2
abundance: -
j_gene: TRBJ2-7

CDR3aa: CASSYSMGVTEAFF
CDR3nt: TGTGCCAGCAGTTACTCAATGGGGGTGACTGAAGCTTTCTTT
v_gene: TRBV6-5
d_gene: -
abundance: -
j_gene: TRBJ1-1